The 21 T cell receptor beta chains reported below all come from one sample, sequenced in a study of tumor-infiltrating lymphocytes in oesophageal squamous cell carcinoma. TCRdb re-derived calls from the PCR reads in MiXCR, one entry per CDR3 protein. In the table there are fewer than 20,000 distinct CDR3 sequences, approximately 43% of which are singletons. Material for sequencing was blood. These receptors all come from a female donor with esophageal squamous cell carcinoma.

This chain joins TRBV5-6 and TRBJ2-1, with D hard to call. The J call may be incorrect, as the DNA end agrees better with TRBJ2-7. Per the germline V gene, CDR1 is SGHDT and CDR2 is YYEEEE. The CDR3 length is 14 residues. CDR3 sequence (DNA): TGTGCCAGCAGCTGGGCGCTAGGAACCTACGAGCAGTACTTC. Residues: CASSWALGTYEQYF.

This clonotype was seen just once. The gene calls are TRBV5-1 and TRBJ2-4, with a weak D call TRBD2 (6 bases). The J call is doubtful: the DNA matches TRBJ2-5 better. The CDR3 contains 14 residues. Per the germline V gene, CDR1 is SGHRS and CDR2 is YFSETQ. The CDR3 spells CASSLAIGGETQYF. The CDR3, as DNA: TGCGCCAGCAGCTTGGCCATCGGGGGTGAGACCCAGTACTTC.

A word on this clonotype: Given the absence of the conserved phenylalanine or tryptophan at the CDR3 end, a read error is likely. The DNA is left out, because the CDR3 cannot be placed on it with certainty; the CDR3 is given as TCRdb lists it. V and J are TRBV7-2 and TRBJ2-5; TRBD2, the D gene given by the table, was not confirmed from the DNA. The CDR3 is 8 amino acids long, termini counted. Germline V gene data show CDR1 as SGHTA and CDR2 as FQGNSA. CDR3 region: CASSAGLS.

This clonotype was recorded at least ten times. This rearrangement joins TRBV2 to TRBJ1-6; TRBD1 aligns across 10 bases. CDR1 is SNHLY and CDR2 is FYNNEI in the germline V gene. The CDR3 extends over 18 amino acids. The J segment lost 10 bases and the V segment lost 7 bases, leaving 19 bases of the junction unmatched. This chain's CDR3 is CASILDLGTGAFRSPLHF. The CDR3 DNA reads TGTGCCAGCATTCTAGATCTCGGGACAGGGGCCTTTAGGTCACCCCTCCACTTT.

The chain joins TRBV7-9 to TRBJ2-3; D perhaps matches TRBD1 (5 bases). CDR3 length equals 14 residues. CDR1 and CDR2 (germline): SEHNR, FQNEAQ (reference sequence). V was shortened by 0 bases and J by 1 base, with 5 bases between the two germline ends. For the CDR3, the DNA is TGTGCCAGCAGCTTAGCACAGGGCACAGATACGCAGTATTTT. Amino acid sequence: CASSLAQGTDTQYF.

The chain couples TRBV7-2 to TRBJ2-1; 12 nucleotides agree with TRBD2. This CDR3 is built from 18 residues. CDR1 and CDR2 (germline): SGHTA, FQGNSA. V shed 5 bases and J 0 bases; nucleotides not matched to a gene: 8. CDR3 coding DNA: TGTGCCAGCAGCCTATATCGGACTAGCGGGGCCTCCTACAATGAGCAGTTCTTC. Translated: CASSLYRTSGASYNEQFF. Full variable domain (rest looked up from reference TRBV7-2 and TRBJ2-1): GAGVSQSPSNKVTEKGKDVELRCDPISGHTALYWYRQSLGQGLEFLIYFQGNSAPDKSGLPSDRFSAERTGGSVSTLTIQRTQQEDSAVYLCASSLYRTSGASYNEQFFGPGTRLTVL.

This clonotype came up once. The chain couples TRBV6-2 or TRBV6-3 to TRBJ2-5; no definite D call. V lost 0 bases and J lost 4, with 12 bases in between. The germline CDR1 and CDR2 sequences are MNHEY and SVGEGT. The CDR3 spans 15 residues. The CDR3 here is CASSYSMGFLETQYF. In DNA, the CDR3 is TGTGCCAGCAGTTACTCGATGGGGTTCCTAGAGACCCAGTACTTC.

By share, this clonotype counts as medium-sized. The V and J genes are TRBV7-9 and TRBJ1-2; a possible D gene is TRBD1 (5 bases). V lost 5 bases and J 3 bases, leaving 16 bases between the germline ends. Germline CDR1 SEHNR, CDR2 FQNEAQ (reference sequence). The CDR3 sequence is 15 residues long. The CDR3 reads CASSVDSRGDYGYTF. DNA for the CDR3: TGTGCCAGCAGCGTCGACAGCCGTGGAGACTATGGCTACACCTTC.

This clonotype was seen only a few times. It may be a read error: a sequence one base away is much more abundant. V usage is TRBV4-2 and J usage is TRBJ2-1; 8 nucleotides align to TRBD2. The end of the DNA aligns better with TRBJ2-7, so the J call may be wrong. CDR3 size: 14 residues. The V gene's germline CDR1 is LGHNA and CDR2 YNFKEQ. DNA of the CDR3: TGTGCCAGCAGCCCCGGGGCGGGAGGAAATGAGCAGTACTTC. Protein: CASSPGAGGNEQYF.

This clonotype was recorded only once. The rearrangement joins TRBV6-2 or TRBV6-3 to TRBJ2-3, with D unresolved. Trimming took off 7 bases at V and 0 bases at J, with 11 bases between the two ends. Germline loops: CDR1 MNHEY, CDR2 SVGEGT. The CDR3 consists of 14 residues. The DNA of the CDR3 is TGTGCCAGCACCGAGAGGCGCAGCACAGATACGCAGTATTTT. Protein product: CASTERRSTDTQYF.

The CDR3 here is CASRAGTLSYEQFF. DNA for the CDR3: TGTGCCAGCAGGGCCGGGACACTCTCCTACGAGCAGTTCTTC. The chain carries TRBV2 and TRBJ2-7; perhaps TRBD1 as D (6 bases). The J call may be wrong; the DNA end is better matched by TRBJ2-1. The germline gives CDR1 SNHLY, CDR2 FYNNEI. This CDR3 contains 14 residues.

This chain connects TRBV7-8 to TRBJ2-5; 12 bases match TRBD1. The CDR3 has 17 amino acids. Looked up from germline, CDR1 is SGHVS and CDR2 is FQNEAQ. J gave up 4 bases and V 2 bases, and 8 bases lay outside the gene matches. The CDR3 DNA is TGTGCCAGCAGCTTACAGGGACAGGGGGCGCACGGAGAGACCCAGTACTTC. This translates into CASSLQGQGAHGETQYF. Filled out from reference TRBV7-8 and TRBJ2-5, the complete variable domain reads GAGVSQSPRYKVAKRGQDVALRCDPISGHVSLFWYQQALGQGPEFLTYFQNEAQLDKSGLPSDRFFAERPEGSVSTLKIQRTQQEDSAVYLCASSLQGQGAHGETQYFGPGTRLLVL.

This clonotype is termed medium-sized. The chain employs TRBV7-9 and TRBJ2-1, with D perhaps given as TRBD1 or TRBD2 (5 bases each). Trimming left V 6 bases short and J 8 bases short, with 11 bases between. In germline, CDR1 is SEHNR, CDR2 FQNEAQ (reference sequence). The CDR3 has 12 residues. The CDR3: CASRPGPHEQFF. In DNA form, the CDR3 reads TGTGCCAGCAGGCCGGGGCCACATGAGCAGTTCTTC.

Ten or more counts support this clonotype. The chain couples TRBV4-2 to TRBJ2-2; 7 bases agree with TRBD2. The ends lost 1 base at V and 2 bases at J; junction bases unmatched: 13. This CDR3 is 19 amino acids long. The V gene's germline CDR1 is LGHNA and CDR2 YNFKEQ. The CDR3 nucleotides read TGTGCCAGCAGCCAAGGGGAAGCGTCCGGGAGGTTAAACACCGGGGAGCTGTTTTTT. It translates to CASSQGEASGRLNTGELFF.

The V gene is TRBV7-9, the J gene TRBJ2-1; 8 nucleotides align to TRBD2. Germline loops: CDR1 SEHNR, CDR2 FQNEAQ (reference sequence). V lost 5 bases to trimming and J lost 0 bases; unmatched junction nucleotides: 3. CDR3 length: 15 residues. CDR3 sequence: CASSRSGASYNEQFF. In DNA, the CDR3 is TGTGCCAGCAGCCGTAGCGGGGCCTCCTACAATGAGCAGTTCTTC.

Regarding this clonotype: Here the CDR3 omits its conserved ending phenylalanine or tryptophan, so a read error is the likely source. Because the CDR3's place on the DNA is in doubt, the DNA is left out and the CDR3 is given as listed by TCRdb. The rearrangement links TRBV7-9 to TRBJ2-1; TRBD1 is the table's D call, not checked against the DNA. The CDR3 length equals 17 residues, ends included. Germline values: CDR1 SEHNR, CDR2 FQNEAQ (reference sequence). The CDR3 here is CASSLGQAPNYGYTFGS.

This clonotype was recorded many times. This chain uses TRBV19 with TRBJ2-5; weak D call: TRBD1 (6 bases). Germline V gene data show CDR1 as LNHDA and CDR2 as SQIVND (reference sequence). The length of the CDR3 is 14 residues. V lost 6 bases to trimming and J lost 5 bases, with 16 bases between them. CDR3 sequence: CASSITGMGETQYF. The CDR3, as DNA: TGTGCCAGTAGCATAACAGGGATGGGGGAGACCCAGTACTTC.

V and J are TRBV7-8 and TRBJ2-1; 7 bases are a match to TRBD1. V was pared by 2 bases and J by 7 bases, with 8 bases of the junction left unmatched. This CDR3 contains 15 residues. Germline V lookup: CDR1 SGHVS, CDR2 FQNEAQ. This chain's CDR3 is CASSLRGQLLNEQFF. CDR3 DNA sequence: TGTGCCAGCAGCTTAAGGGGACAGCTTTTAAATGAGCAGTTCTTC. The full variable domain, rest sourced from reference TRBV7-8 and TRBJ2-1, is GAGVSQSPRYKVAKRGQDVALRCDPISGHVSLFWYQQALGQGPEFLTYFQNEAQLDKSGLPSDRFFAERPEGSVSTLKIQRTQQEDSAVYLCASSLRGQLLNEQFFGPGTRLTVL.

This chain's CDR3 is CASSSLLGPQNEQFF. Written as DNA, the CDR3 is TGTGCCAGCAGTTCCCTGCTCGGCCCACAAAATGAGCAGTTCTTC. The chain joins TRBV28 to TRBJ2-5; D gene unclear. The J call is doubtful: the DNA matches TRBJ2-1 better. From germline, CDR1 is MDHEN and CDR2 SYDVKM. The CDR3 consists of 15 residues.

This clonotype was recorded many times. This chain links TRBV5-4 with TRBJ1-2, with a weak D call TRBD1 (5 bases). V was cut by 1 base and J by 3 bases, with 13 bases left in between. CDR3 length equals 15 residues. Germline CDR1 and CDR2: SGHNT and YYREEE (reference sequence). CDR3 in amino acids: CASSLLSDTDYGYTF. The CDR3 DNA reads TGTGCCAGCAGCTTGTTGTCGGACACGGACTATGGCTACACCTTC.

V gene TRBV7-8 combines with J gene TRBJ2-7; perhaps D is TRBD1 or TRBD2 (5 bases each). There are 13 residues in the CDR3. The V and J ends lost 6 bases and 3 bases respectively, with 12 bases between them. Germline loops: CDR1 SGHVS, CDR2 FQNEAQ. CDR3 DNA: TGTGCCAGCAGGTCCGGGACCCACTACGAGCAGTACTTC. Protein: CASRSGTHYEQYF.